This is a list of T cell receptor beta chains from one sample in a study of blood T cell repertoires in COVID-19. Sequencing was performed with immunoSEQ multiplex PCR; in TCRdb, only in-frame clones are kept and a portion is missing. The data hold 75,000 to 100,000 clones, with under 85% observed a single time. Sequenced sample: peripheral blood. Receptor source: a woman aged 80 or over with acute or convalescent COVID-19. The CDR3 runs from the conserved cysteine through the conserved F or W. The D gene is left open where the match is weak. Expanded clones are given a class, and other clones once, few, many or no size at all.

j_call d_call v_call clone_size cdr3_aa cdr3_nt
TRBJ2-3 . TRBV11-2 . CASSFSGGFTDTQYF TGTGCCAGCAGCTTTAGTGGAGGATTCACAGATACGCAGTATTTT
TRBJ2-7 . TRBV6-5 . CASQGTSSYEQYF TGTGCCAGCCAGGGAACTTCGTCCTACGAGCAGTACTTC
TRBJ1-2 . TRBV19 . CASSSDTGYGYTF TGTGCCAGTAGCTCAGATACGGGCTATGGCTACACCTTC
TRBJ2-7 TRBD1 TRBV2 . CASSASAGTGSYEQYF TGTGCCAGCAGTGCGTCTGCCGGGACAGGGTCATACGAGCAGTACTTC
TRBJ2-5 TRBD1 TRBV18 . CASSPGQGRQETQYF TGTGCCAGCTCACCAGGACAGGGGAGGCAAGAGACCCAGTACTTC
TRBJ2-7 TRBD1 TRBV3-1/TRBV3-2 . CASSQGQGRWEQYF TGTGCCAGCAGCCAGGGACAGGGGAGGTGGGAGCAGTACTTC
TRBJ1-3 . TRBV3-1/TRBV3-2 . CASSHLSSGVSGNTIYF TGTGCCAGCAGCCATCTCTCCTCCGGGGTTTCTGGAAACACCATATATTTT
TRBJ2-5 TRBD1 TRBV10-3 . CAISTGGETQYF TGTGCCATCTCGACAGGGGGAGAGACCCAGTACTTC
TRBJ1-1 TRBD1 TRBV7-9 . CASSPGQGTQESTEAFF TGTGCCAGCAGCCCCGGACAGGGGACCCAGGAGAGCACTGAAGCTTTCTTT
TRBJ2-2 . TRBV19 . CASSQNIKQAYTGELFF TGTGCCAGTAGTCAGAACATAAAACAGGCTTACACCGGGGAGCTGTTTTTT
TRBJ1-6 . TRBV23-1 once CASSQSRQRPYNSPLHF TGCGCCAGCAGTCAATCCCGACAAAGGCCCTATAATTCACCCCTCCACTTT
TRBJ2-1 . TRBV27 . CASSSTPGTVYNEQFF TGTGCCAGCAGTTCGACACCTGGGACTGTGTACAATGAGCAGTTCTTC
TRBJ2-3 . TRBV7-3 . CASSSTSVSTDTQYF TGTGCCAGCAGCTCGACCAGCGTTAGCACAGATACGCAGTATTTT
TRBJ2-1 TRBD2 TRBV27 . CASSYGDTGTSGVDYNEQFF TGTGCCAGCAGTTATGGGGATACCGGGACTAGCGGGGTTGATTACAATGAGCAGTTCTTC
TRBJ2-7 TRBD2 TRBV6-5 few CASSYSGLAGREQYF TGTGCCAGCAGTTACTCGGGGCTAGCGGGGCGGGAGCAGTACTTC
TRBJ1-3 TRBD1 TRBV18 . CASSPGQTKGNAIYF TGTGCCAGCTCACCGGGACAGACTAAAGGAAACGCCATATATTTT
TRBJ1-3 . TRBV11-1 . CASSLRPDFGNTIYF TGTGCCAGCAGCTTACGGCCGGACTTTGGAAACACCATATATTTT
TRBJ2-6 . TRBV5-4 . CASSLGASSGANVLTF TGTGCCAGCAGCTTGGGGGCCTCCTCTGGGGCCAACGTCCTGACTTTC
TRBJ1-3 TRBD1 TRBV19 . CASSAGTGVSRNTIYF TGTGCCAGTAGTGCCGGGACAGGGGTATCAAGGAACACCATATATTTT
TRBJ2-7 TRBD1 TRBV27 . CASSPRDRGSGQYF TGTGCCAGCAGCCCACGGGACAGGGGGTCGGGGCAGTACTTC
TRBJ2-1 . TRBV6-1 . CASSEGRLRGNEQFF TGTGCCAGCAGTGAAGGCAGACTCAGGGGCAATGAGCAGTTCTTC
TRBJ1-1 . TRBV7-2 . CASSLNQGTEAFF TGTGCCAGCAGCTTAAATCAGGGTACTGAAGCTTTCTTT
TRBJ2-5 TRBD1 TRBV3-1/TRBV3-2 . CASSPRQGTETQYF TGTGCCAGCAGCCCCAGACAGGGTACGGAGACCCAGTACTTC
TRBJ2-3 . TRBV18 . CASSPIQAGNTDTQYF TGTGCCAGCTCACCAATCCAGGCGGGGAACACAGATACGCAGTATTTT
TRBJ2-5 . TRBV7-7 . CASSLEFSGGQETQYF TGTGCTAGCAGCTTAGAATTTAGCGGTGGCCAAGAGACCCAGTACTTC
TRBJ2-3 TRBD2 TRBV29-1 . CSVGRLAGGDTQYF TGCAGCGTTGGACGACTAGCGGGAGGAGATACGCAGTATTTT
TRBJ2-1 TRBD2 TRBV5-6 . CASSPTSGSRNEQFF TGTGCCAGCAGCCCGACTAGCGGGAGCCGGAATGAGCAGTTCTTC
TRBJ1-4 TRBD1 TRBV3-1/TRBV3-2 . CATAGTGDEKLFF TGTGCCACCGCCGGGACAGGGGATGAAAAACTGTTTTTT
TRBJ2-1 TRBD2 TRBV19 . CASSMAGAYNEQFF TGTGCCAGTAGTATGGCGGGAGCCTACAATGAGCAGTTCTTC
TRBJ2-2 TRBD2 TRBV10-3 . CAISGTSGMTGELFF TGTGCCATCAGTGGGACTAGCGGGATGACCGGGGAGCTGTTTTTT
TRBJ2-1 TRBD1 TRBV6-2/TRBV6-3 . CASSNRDRGNEQFF TGTGCCAGCAGTAACCGGGACAGGGGGAATGAGCAGTTCTTC
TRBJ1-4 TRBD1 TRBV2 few CASSGEGTATNEKLFF TGTGCCAGCAGTGGAGAAGGGACAGCAACTAATGAAAAACTGTTTTTT
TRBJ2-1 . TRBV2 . CASLGTSSYNEQFF TGTGCCTCCCTAGGCACTAGTTCTTACAATGAGCAGTTCTTC
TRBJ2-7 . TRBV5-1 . CASSLEAGGIGEQYF TGCGCCAGCAGCTTGGAGGCCGGGGGAATTGGCGAGCAGTACTTC
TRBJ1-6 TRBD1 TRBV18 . CASSTSGGANSPLHF TGTGCCAGCTCTACCTCAGGGGGCGCAAATTCACCCCTCCACTTT
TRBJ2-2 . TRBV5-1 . CASSETGTLIGELFF TGCGCCAGCAGCGAGACCGGGACACTAATTGGGGAGCTGTTTTTT
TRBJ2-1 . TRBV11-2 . CASSLASSGSFGEQFF TGTGCCAGCAGCTTAGCTAGCTCTGGTTCTTTTGGGGAGCAGTTCTTC
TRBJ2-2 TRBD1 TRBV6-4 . CASGPGTANTGELFF TGTGCCAGCGGCCCGGGGACAGCTAACACCGGGGAGCTGTTTTTT
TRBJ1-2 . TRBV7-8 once CASSLGEGYYGYTF TGTGCCAGCAGCTTAGGGGAGGGGTACTATGGCTACACCTTC